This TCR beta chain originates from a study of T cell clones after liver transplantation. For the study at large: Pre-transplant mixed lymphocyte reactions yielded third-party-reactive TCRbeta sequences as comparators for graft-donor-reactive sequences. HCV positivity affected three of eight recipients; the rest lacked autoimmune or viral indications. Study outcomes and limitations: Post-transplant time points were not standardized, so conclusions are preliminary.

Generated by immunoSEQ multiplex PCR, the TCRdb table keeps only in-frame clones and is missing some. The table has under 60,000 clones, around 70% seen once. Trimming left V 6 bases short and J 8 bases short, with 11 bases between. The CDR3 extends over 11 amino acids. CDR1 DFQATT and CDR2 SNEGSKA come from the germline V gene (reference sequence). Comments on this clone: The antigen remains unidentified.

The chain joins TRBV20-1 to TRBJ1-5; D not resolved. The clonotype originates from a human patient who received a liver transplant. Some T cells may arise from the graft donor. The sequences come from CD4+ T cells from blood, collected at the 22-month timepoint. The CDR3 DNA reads TGCAGTGCGGGGATAGGAGAGCCCCAGCATTTT. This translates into CSAGIGEPQHF.